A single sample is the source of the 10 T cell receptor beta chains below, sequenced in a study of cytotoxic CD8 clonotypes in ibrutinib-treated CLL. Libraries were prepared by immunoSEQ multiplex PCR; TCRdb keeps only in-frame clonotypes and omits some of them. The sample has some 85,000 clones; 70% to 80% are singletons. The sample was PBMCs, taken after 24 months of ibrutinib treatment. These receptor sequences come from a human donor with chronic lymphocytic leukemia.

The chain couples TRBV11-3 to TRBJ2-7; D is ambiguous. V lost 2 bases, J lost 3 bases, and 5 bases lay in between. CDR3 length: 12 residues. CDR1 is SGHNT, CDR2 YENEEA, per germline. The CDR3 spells CASSLTSYEQYF. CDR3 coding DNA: TGTGCCAGCAGCTTAACCAGCTACGAGCAGTACTTC.

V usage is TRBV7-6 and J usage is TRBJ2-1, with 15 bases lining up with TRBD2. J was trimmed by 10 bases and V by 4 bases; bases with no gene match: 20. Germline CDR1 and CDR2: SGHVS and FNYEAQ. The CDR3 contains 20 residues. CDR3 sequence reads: CASSSKRVGTSGRNLREQFF. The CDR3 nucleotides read TGTGCCAGCAGCTCGAAGAGGGTCGGGACTAGCGGGAGGAATTTACGGGAGCAGTTCTTC.

The CDR3 DNA sequence: TGTGCCAGCAGCTTGCGGGAAGAGACCCAGTACTTC. Protein sequence: CASSLREETQYF. This chain joins TRBV5-6 and TRBJ2-5; D is ambiguous. The length of the CDR3 is 12 residues. The V gene's germline CDR1 is SGHDT and CDR2 YYEEEE. V dropped 1 base and J dropped 3 bases, with 4 bases sitting between them.

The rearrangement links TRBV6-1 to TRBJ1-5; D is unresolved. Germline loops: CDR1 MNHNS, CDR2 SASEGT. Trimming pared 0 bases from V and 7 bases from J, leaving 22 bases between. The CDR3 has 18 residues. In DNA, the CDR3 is TGTGCCAGCAGTGAAGCAATACTCCCGGACTTCCTCCGGCAGCCCCAGCATTTT. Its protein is CASSEAILPDFLRQPQHF.

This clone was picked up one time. Here the CDR3 reads CASSVASGRLTGELFF. In DNA, the CDR3 is TGTGCCAGCAGCGTCGCTAGCGGGAGGTTGACCGGGGAGCTGTTTTTT. J is TRBJ2-2 and V is TRBV9; 11 bases map to TRBD2. J gave up 5 bases and V 2 bases, and 5 bases lay outside the gene matches. From germline, CDR1 is SGDLS and CDR2 YYNGEE. The CDR3 loop spans 16 amino acids.

DNA for the CDR3: TGTGCCAGCAGCGCGGGACTAGCGGCCTACGAGCAGTACTTC. Translating gives CASSAGLAAYEQYF. The V gene is TRBV9, the J gene TRBJ2-7; the match to TRBD2 covers 11 bases. This CDR3 spans 14 amino acids. Germline lookup yields CDR1 SGDLS and CDR2 YYNGEE. The V and J ends lost 3 bases and 2 bases, in that order; junction bases with no gene match: 1.

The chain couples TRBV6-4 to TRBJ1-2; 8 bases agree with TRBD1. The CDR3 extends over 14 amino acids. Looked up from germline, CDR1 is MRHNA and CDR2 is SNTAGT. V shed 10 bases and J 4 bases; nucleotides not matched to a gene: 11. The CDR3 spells CATRPGQGTYGYTF. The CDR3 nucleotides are TGTGCCACAAGACCTGGACAGGGAACCTATGGCTACACCTTC.

The CDR3 region has the DNA TGTGCCAGTAGTAGCCGGGACAGAACTTATGGCTACACCTTC. This translates into CASSSRDRTYGYTF. The J gene is TRBJ1-2, the V gene TRBV19, with 7 bases matching TRBD1. V lost 4 bases and J lost 5; bases outside the gene matches: 7. This CDR3 contains 14 residues. Germline lookup yields CDR1 LNHDA and CDR2 SQIVND (reference sequence).

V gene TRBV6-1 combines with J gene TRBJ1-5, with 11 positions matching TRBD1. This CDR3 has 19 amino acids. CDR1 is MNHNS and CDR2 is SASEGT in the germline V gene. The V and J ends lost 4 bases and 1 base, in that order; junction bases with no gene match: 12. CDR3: CASSVSGTGGMASNQPQHF. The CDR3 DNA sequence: TGTGCCAGCAGTGTTTCCGGGACAGGGGGAATGGCGAGCAATCAGCCCCAGCATTTT.

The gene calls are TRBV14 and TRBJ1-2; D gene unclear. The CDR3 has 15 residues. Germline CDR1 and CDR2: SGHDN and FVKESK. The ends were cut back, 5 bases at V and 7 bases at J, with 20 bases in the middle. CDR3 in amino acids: CASSTLRTADGGYTF. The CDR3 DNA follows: TGTGCCAGCAGCACTTTAAGGACGGCGGACGGTGGCTACACCTTC.